This TCR beta chain was identified during a study of T cell changes during pregnancy in multiple sclerosis (dated by TCRdb to the late 2010s). Broadly, across the study: The study looked at changes in the T cell repertoire across pregnancy in women with multiple sclerosis.

Library method: the immunoSEQ multiplex PCR assay. TCRdb holds this immuneACCESS table with in-frame rearrangements only. Some clones are missing; in checked studies, unresolved V genes explain under half, and the rest has no known cause. Across this sample there are 28,000 or so clones, with almost 90% seen only once. The ten most abundant clones make up less than 0.9% of the sample. Inclusive of the bounding cysteine and phenylalanine, the CDR3 is 11 residues long. Kept here is only the CDR3 DNA, which spans 33 bases and is read in frame from base 1. For CDR1 and CDR2, the germline V gene lists SNHLY and FYNNEI. V and J are truncated by 6 bases and 7 bases respectively, leaving an intervening sequence of 7 bases. Concerning this clone: Its binding antigen is unknown. No per-base quality is available; no much larger clone lies one base away.

The V and J genes are TRBV2 and TRBJ2-1; confidence is insufficient to name the D gene. The sequencing used CD4+ T cells from peripheral blood mononuclear cells, collected in the first trimester of pregnancy. The TCR was taken from a female donor in good health, enrolled as a control in a pregnancy study. In nucleotides, the sequence is TGTGCCAGCAGCCCATTGAATGAGCAGTTCTTC. Protein translation: CASSPLNEQFF.